This TCR beta chain is from a study of T cell responses to AZD1222 COVID-19 vaccine. Study observations and caveats: It should be noted that donors were predominantly white British and more often female, and clonal diversity was possibly underestimated. Only a handful of people who got AZD1222 tested seropositive at baseline. After the peak T cell response, and only then, were repertoires sampled.

Trimming took 4 bases from V and 4 from J; bases not matched to a gene: 6. The CDR3 covers 15 residues. In germline, CDR1 is LGHNA, CDR2 YNFKEQ. Assay: immunoSEQ multiplex PCR; the TCRdb copy retains only in-frame clones and omits some. The sample has more than 95,000 clones, 90% seen once; the top ten hold 4% to 5.5%. This clone came up a few times. The antigen is undetermined. This TCR was sampled from an adult in good health. This sample comprised peripheral blood, obtained on day 0 of MenACWY control vaccination. The V and J genes are TRBV4-2 and TRBJ2-3; 9 bases map to TRBD2. The CDR3 coding sequence is TGTGCCAGCAGCCTTGGGGTAGCGGGGGCAGATACGCAGTATTTT. Its protein is CASSLGVAGADTQYF.